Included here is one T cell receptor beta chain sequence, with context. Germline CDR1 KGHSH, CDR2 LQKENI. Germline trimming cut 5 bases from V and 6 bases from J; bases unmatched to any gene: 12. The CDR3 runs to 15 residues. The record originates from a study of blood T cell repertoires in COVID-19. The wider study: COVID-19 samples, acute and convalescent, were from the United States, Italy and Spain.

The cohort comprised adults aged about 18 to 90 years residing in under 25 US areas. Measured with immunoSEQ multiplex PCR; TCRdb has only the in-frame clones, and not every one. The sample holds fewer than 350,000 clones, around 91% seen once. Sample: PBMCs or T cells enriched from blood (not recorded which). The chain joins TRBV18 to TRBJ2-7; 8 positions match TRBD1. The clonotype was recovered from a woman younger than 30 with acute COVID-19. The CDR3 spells CASSGIGQGSSEQYF. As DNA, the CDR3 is TGTGCCAGCTCAGGGATCGGACAGGGTAGTTCCGAGCAGTACTTC. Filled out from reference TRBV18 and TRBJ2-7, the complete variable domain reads NAGVMQNPRHLVRRRGQEARLRCSPMKGHSHVYWYRQLPEEGLKFMVYLQKENIIDESGMPKERFSAEFPKEGPSILRIQQVVRGDSAAYFCASSGIGQGSSEQYFGPGTRLTVT.